This T cell receptor (beta chain) was identified in a study of OX40 agonist ivuxolimab in advanced cancers. Generated by immunoSEQ multiplex PCR, the TCRdb table keeps only in-frame clones and is missing some. The data show roughly 70,000 clones, roughly nine tenths seen once. This CDR3 is 15 amino acids long. Germline CDR1 is SNHLY and CDR2 is FYNNEI. V lost 6 bases and J lost 0; bases outside the gene matches: 4. The chain uses TRBV2 and TRBJ1-4; 7 bases align to TRBD1. This receptor was taken from an adult with an advanced solid tumor such as melanoma, head and neck, liver or kidney cancer. Sample: CD4+ or CD8+ T cells sorted from blood, taken in a trial of the OX40 agonist ivuxolimab. The CDR3 loop is CASRWTGATNEKLFF. CDR3 sequence (DNA): TGTGCCAGCAGGTGGACAGGTGCAACTAATGAAAAACTGTTTTTT.